A selection of T cell receptor beta chains follows, all from one sample in a study of shared clonotypes between healthy human individuals. TCRdb keeps only in-frame clones here, not all; method: immunoSEQ multiplex PCR. The sample holds roughly 500,000 clones, approximately 85% seen once. The specimen was PBMCs. Source of these receptors: a woman aged 40 to 50 in good health. Some clones in this sample may be carry-over from other donors' samples. CDR3s include the opening cysteine and the closing phenylalanine or tryptophan. The order of the fields is J gene, V gene, D gene, clone size, CDR3 protein, CDR3 DNA. D genes are given only for firm matches. Clone sizes are given selectively: once, few, many, or a class where the clone is expanded.

>TRBJ2-7|TRBV6-1|NA|once
CASSEASNFGLPGEQYF
TGTGCCAGCAGTGAAGCCTCTAACTTCGGACTCCCGGGGGAGCAGTACTTC
>TRBJ2-7|TRBV2|TRBD2|NA
CASTRLAGGGQNEQYF
TGTGCCAGCACGCGACTAGCGGGAGGAGGCCAGAACGAGCAGTACTTC
>TRBJ1-4|TRBV6-1|NA|NA
CASTQGHGSEKLFF
TGTGCCAGCACCCAAGGACACGGTAGTGAAAAACTGTTTTTT
>TRBJ2-1|TRBV5-8|NA|once
CASSLDHWNNEQFF
TGTGCCAGCAGCTTGGATCATTGGAACAATGAGCAGTTCTTC
>TRBJ1-2|TRBV2|NA|few
CASSEQGNYGYTF
TGTGCCAGCAGTGAACAAGGAAACTATGGCTACACCTTC
>TRBJ1-2|TRBV10-3|NA|NA
CAISENYGYTF
TGTGCCATCAGTGAGAACTATGGCTACACCTTC
>TRBJ1-1|TRBV9|NA|many
CASSPASRGTAFF
TGTGCCAGCAGCCCAGCGAGCCGAGGGACAGCTTTCTTT
>TRBJ2-3|TRBV29-1|NA|NA
CSVEYPGLPMQYF
TGCAGCGTTGAGTACCCGGGACTCCCCATGCAGTATTTT
>TRBJ2-7|TRBV18|NA|once
CASSPGLIAWEQYF
TGTGCCAGCTCACCGGGACTGATTGCCTGGGAGCAGTACTTC
>TRBJ2-5|TRBV7-6|NA|NA
CASSLVLGVETQYF
TGTGCCAGCAGCTTAGTACTGGGAGTTGAGACCCAGTACTTC
>TRBJ2-1|TRBV5-1|NA|NA
CASSQARGSGYNEQFF
TGCGCCAGCAGCCAAGCACGAGGGAGCGGTTACAATGAGCAGTTCTTC
>TRBJ2-1|TRBV7-9|TRBD1|once
CASTQGGNEQFF
TGTGCCAGCACACAGGGGGGAAACGAGCAGTTCTTC
>TRBJ2-1|TRBV5-1|NA|NA
CASSYDSYSYNEQFF
TGCGCCAGCAGCTATGACAGCTACTCCTACAATGAGCAGTTCTTC
>TRBJ2-3|TRBV27|TRBD1|NA
CASSLSWTGTDTQYF
TGTGCCAGCAGTTTATCGTGGACAGGGACAGATACGCAGTATTTT
>TRBJ2-5|TRBV28|TRBD2|NA
CASSLIGAGVTETQYF
TGTGCCAGCAGTCTTATAGGAGCGGGAGTGACAGAGACCCAGTACTTC
>TRBJ2-5|TRBV11-3|NA|NA
CASSLNSGETQYF
TGTGCCAGCAGCTTAAACTCAGGGGAGACCCAGTACTTC
>TRBJ2-2|TRBV6-1|NA|NA
CASSELLAGELFF
TGTGCCAGCAGTGAGTTGCTAGCCGGGGAGCTGTTTTTT
>TRBJ2-1|TRBV2|NA|NA
CASSEFRDNEQFF
TGTGCCAGCAGTGAATTCAGGGACAATGAGCAGTTCTTC
>TRBJ2-7|TRBV5-1|NA|NA
CASSLWGEYEQYF
TGCGCCAGCAGCTTATGGGGGGAGTACGAGCAGTACTTC
>TRBJ2-5|TRBV5-4|NA|once
CASRPEADKETQYF
TGTGCCAGCAGACCAGAGGCCGACAAAGAGACCCAGTACTTC
>TRBJ2-5|TRBV27|NA|NA
CASSLSGIGETQYF
TGTGCCAGCAGTTTGTCGGGCATAGGGGAGACCCAGTACTTC
>TRBJ2-7|TRBV19|NA|NA
CASSIGRGYEQYF
TGTGCCAGTAGTATAGGCCGGGGCTACGAGCAGTACTTC
>TRBJ1-3|TRBV7-9|NA|NA
CASSLPRNTIYF
TGTGCCAGCAGCTTGCCGAGAAACACCATATATTTT
>TRBJ1-2|TRBV6-6|NA|NA
CASSPGGRAGYTF
TGTGCCAGCAGCCCGGGGGGTAGGGCTGGCTACACCTTC
>TRBJ2-1|TRBV19|NA|NA
CASSIAASFDEQFF
TGTGCCAGTAGTATAGCTGCTAGTTTCGATGAGCAGTTCTTC
>TRBJ2-5|TRBV7-2|NA|NA
CASSPQVAKETQYF
TGTGCCAGCAGCCCCCAGGTGGCTAAAGAGACCCAGTACTTC
>TRBJ2-7|TRBV2|TRBD2|NA
CASSAGTSGYEQYF
TGTGCCAGCAGTGCCGGGACTAGCGGTTACGAGCAGTACTTC
>TRBJ2-1|TRBV7-2|NA|NA
CASSHDISYNEQFF
TGTGCCAGCAGCCACGATATCTCCTACAATGAGCAGTTCTTC
>TRBJ2-6|TRBV5-1|NA|once
CASSLELSGLYGANVLTF
TGCGCCAGCAGCTTGGAATTGTCGGGTTTATACGGGGCCAACGTCCTGACTTTC
>TRBJ2-3|TRBV9|NA|NA
CASSVQPTDTQYF
TGTGCCAGCAGCGTACAGCCCACAGATACGCAGTATTTT
>TRBJ2-2|TRBV28|NA|NA
CASSLLRTGNTGELFF
TGTGCCAGCAGTTTACTACGGACGGGCAACACCGGGGAGCTGTTTTTT
>TRBJ1-1|TRBV19|TRBD1|NA
CASRRQGMSTEAFF
TGTGCCAGTCGCCGACAGGGTATGAGCACTGAAGCTTTCTTT
>TRBJ2-1|TRBV19|NA|few
CASSNSYNEQFF
TGTGCCAGTAGTAACAGCTACAATGAGCAGTTCTTC
>TRBJ1-5|TRBV28|NA|NA
CASDGLSNQPQHF
TGTGCCAGCGACGGGCTTAGCAATCAGCCCCAGCATTTT
>TRBJ1-5|TRBV19|NA|few
CASSIGQGNQPQHF
TGTGCCAGTAGTATTGGTCAGGGCAATCAGCCCCAGCATTTT
>TRBJ2-5|TRBV6-1|NA|few
CASSEAGTNQETQYF
TGTGCCAGCAGTGAAGCCGGGACAAACCAAGAGACCCAGTACTTC
>TRBJ2-3|TRBV27|NA|NA
CASSPFKAERQYF
TGTGCCAGCAGTCCCTTCAAAGCAGAAAGGCAGTATTTT
>TRBJ1-5|TRBV19|NA|NA
CASSIVYSNQPQHF
TGTGCCAGTAGTATCGTTTATAGCAATCAGCCCCAGCATTTT
>TRBJ2-7|TRBV2|TRBD2|NA
CASGRATGVGEQYF
TGTGCCAGCGGGAGGGCGACCGGGGTCGGGGAGCAGTACTTC
>TRBJ2-1|TRBV28|NA|NA
CASSSRTRGNGEQFF
TGTGCCAGCAGTTCCCGGACCCGGGGCAATGGTGAGCAGTTCTTC
>TRBJ2-7|TRBV27|TRBD2|NA
CASSLWPTSGRYEQYF
TGTGCCAGCAGTTTATGGCCGACTAGCGGAAGGTACGAGCAGTACTTC
>TRBJ1-3|TRBV7-9|TRBD1|NA
CASSPGTGVDTIYF
TGTGCCAGCAGCCCAGGGACAGGGGTGGACACCATATATTTT
>TRBJ2-3|TRBV6-6|NA|NA
CASSYQQPGTDTQYF
TGTGCCAGCAGTTACCAACAACCAGGGACAGATACGCAGTATTTT
>TRBJ2-7|TRBV5-1|TRBD2|NA
CASSPGLAVNTYEQYF
TGCGCCAGCAGCCCCGGACTAGCGGTAAATACCTACGAGCAGTACTTC
>TRBJ2-3|TRBV7-8|NA|many
CASSPWGFTSTDTQYF
TGTGCCAGCAGCCCCTGGGGATTCACTAGCACAGATACGCAGTATTTT
>TRBJ2-7|TRBV6-1|NA|NA
CASSVQGNFYEQYF
TGTGCCAGCAGTGTACAGGGAAACTTCTACGAGCAGTACTTC
>TRBJ2-1|TRBV27|NA|NA
CASSFDGTLGKQFF
TGTGCCAGCAGTTTTGACGGGACCCTGGGGAAGCAGTTCTTC
>TRBJ2-4|TRBV25-1|NA|NA
CASSVQDSLVAKNIQYF
TGTGCCAGCAGTGTCCAGGACAGCTTAGTAGCCAAAAACATTCAGTACTTC
>TRBJ2-3|TRBV7-3|NA|NA
CASSSKLGRDTQYF
TGTGCCAGCAGCTCCAAGCTAGGGAGAGATACGCAGTATTTT
>TRBJ2-5|TRBV10-3|NA|NA
CAISETTGEETQYF
TGTGCCATCAGTGAGACAACAGGTGAAGAGACCCAGTACTTC
>TRBJ1-5|TRBV27|NA|NA
CASGIQGRDQPQHF
TGTGCCAGCGGGATTCAGGGAAGAGATCAGCCCCAGCATTTT
>TRBJ1-2|TRBV30|TRBD1|NA
CAWSAGTGYGYTF
TGTGCCTGGAGTGCTGGGACAGGCTATGGCTACACCTTC
>TRBJ2-7|TRBV2|TRBD1|NA
CASSGQGATYEQYF
TGTGCCAGCAGTGGACAGGGGGCTACCTACGAGCAGTACTTC
>TRBJ2-7|TRBV30|NA|NA
CAWSVDTSYEQYF
TGTGCCTGGAGTGTGGACACGTCCTACGAGCAGTACTTC